This is a list of T cell receptor beta chains from one sample in a study of cytomegalovirus exposure and HLA in healthy donors. Here immunoSEQ multiplex PCR was the method, and the copy in TCRdb shows in-frame clones only, minus some. This sample has 160,000 or so clones, with 60% to 80% found just once. Input material: PBMCs. These receptors all come from a man between 60 and 75 years old in good health and CMV-seronegative. Both conserved end residues are part of each CDR3. Fields, in order: D gene, J gene, V gene, clone size, CDR3 DNA, CDR3 protein. D genes are given only for firm matches. A clone size is listed for some rows: how often the clone was seen (once, few, many), or a class if it is expanded.

>-|TRBJ1-1|TRBV5-1|-
TGCGCCAGCAGCCAATCCGGAGGGAACACTGAAGCTTTCTTT
CASSQSGGNTEAFF
>TRBD1|TRBJ2-7|TRBV6-1|-
TGTGCCAGCAACCTCGACAGGGCCGGGGAGCAGTACTTC
CASNLDRAGEQYF
>-|TRBJ1-6|TRBV6-4|-
TGTGCCAGCAGTGAAACGGTTTATAATTCACCCCTCCACTTT
CASSETVYNSPLHF
>TRBD1|TRBJ2-3|TRBV7-2|-
TGTGCCAGCAGCTTAGCCCAGGGGGCTAGCACAGATACGCAGTATTTT
CASSLAQGASTDTQYF
>TRBD1|TRBJ2-1|TRBV27|-
TGTGCCAGCAGTTCATACCCCGGGGGGACAGGGGGTTTCGGTGAGCAGTTCTTC
CASSSYPGGTGGFGEQFF
>-|TRBJ1-2|TRBV5-6|-
TGTGCCAGCAGCGAGGGTCAGAGATATGGCTACACCTTC
CASSEGQRYGYTF
>-|TRBJ1-2|TRBV6-5|once
TGTGCCAGCAGTACAGGGAGTGGCTACACCTTC
CASSTGSGYTF
>TRBD2|TRBJ2-1|TRBV30|-
TGTGCCTGGAGTGTATGGGCTAGCGGGAGTATGTACAATGAGCAGTTCTTC
CAWSVWASGSMYNEQFF
>-|TRBJ2-7|TRBV18|-
TGTGCCAGCTCCCCCGCCGTGGCCGGGACTCTAACCTACGAGCAGTACTTC
CASSPAVAGTLTYEQYF
>-|TRBJ1-2|TRBV19|-
TGTGCCAGTAGTGTGGAGGGGAACTATGGCTACACCTTC
CASSVEGNYGYTF
>TRBD2|TRBJ2-3|TRBV19|-
TGTGCCAGTAGTACGGGACTAGCGGGGAAAGCAGATACGCAGTATTTT
CASSTGLAGKADTQYF
>-|TRBJ2-5|TRBV7-2|-
TGTGCCAGCAGCCGTTTCGAGACCCAGTACTTC
CASSRFETQYF
>TRBD2|TRBJ2-1|TRBV9|-
TGTGCCAGCAGCGAAAAGCCCCAGGGAGGGAACAATGAGCAGTTCTTC
CASSEKPQGGNNEQFF
>-|TRBJ1-6|TRBV6-5|few
TGTGCCAGCACCACAGGGTCAGAGAATTCACCCCTCCACTTT
CASTTGSENSPLHF
>-|TRBJ1-1|TRBV7-9|-
TGTGCCAGCAGCTTAAACAGTCGGGGGATTGAAGCTTTCTTT
CASSLNSRGIEAFF
>-|TRBJ2-5|TRBV5-4|-
TGTGCCAGCAGGATCGACACCCAAGAGACCCAGTACTTC
CASRIDTQETQYF
>TRBD2|TRBJ2-7|TRBV11-1|-
TGTGCCAGCAGCCCTACTAGCGGGGGGGGCTACGAGCAGTACTTC
CASSPTSGGGYEQYF
>-|TRBJ2-3|TRBV21-1|few
TGTGCCAGCAGCAAATGGGGGAGGGAGGGTTGCACAGATACGCAGTATTTT
CASSKWGREGCTDTQYF
>-|TRBJ2-7|TRBV27|-
TGTGCCAGCAGTTTATCCTTCGGGGTTACCTACGAGCAGTACTTC
CASSLSFGVTYEQYF
>TRBD2|TRBJ2-1|TRBV11-2|-
TGTGCCAGCAGAGCACTAGCGAAGAGGGACAATGAGCAGTTCTTC
CASRALAKRDNEQFF
>TRBD2|TRBJ2-3|TRBV2|few
TGTGCCAGCAGGGGGACTACCGGAGATACGCAGTATTTT
CASRGTTGDTQYF
>TRBD1|TRBJ2-7|TRBV4-3|-
TGCGCCAGCAGCCAAGATACGACGGGACAGGGCTCCTACGAGCAGTACTTC
CASSQDTTGQGSYEQYF
>TRBD1|TRBJ2-5|TRBV9|-
TGTGCCAGCAGCGTAGGCGGACAGGGGGCTCGCGGGGAGACCCAGTACTTC
CASSVGGQGARGETQYF
>-|TRBJ2-5|TRBV5-6|-
TGTGCCAGCAGCTTGTATACTAGTCGAGAGACCCAGTACTTC
CASSLYTSRETQYF
>-|TRBJ2-5|TRBV6-1|-
TGTGCCAGCAGTGAAGGTCGTGTTCCAGAGACCCAGTACTTC
CASSEGRVPETQYF
>TRBD1|TRBJ2-2|TRBV4-3|once
TGCGCCAGCAGCCAAGGGACAGGGTCCACCGGGGAGCTGTTTTTT
CASSQGTGSTGELFF
>-|TRBJ2-5|TRBV10-2|-
TGCGTCAGCAGTTTATTACAAGAGACCCAGTACTTC
CVSSLLQETQYF
>TRBD1|TRBJ2-1|TRBV7-3|-
TGTGCCAGCAGACAAACAGGGGGGCCCTACAATGAGCAGTTCTTC
CASRQTGGPYNEQFF
>-|TRBJ2-1|TRBV28|-
TGTGCCAGCAGTTTAAGTCGAGGACAGTCAAGGTCGTTCTTC
CASSLSRGQSRSFF
>-|TRBJ2-7|TRBV6-5|-
TGTGCCAGCAGTTACTCCCTAACAGGGAGCTCCTACGAGCAGTACTTC
CASSYSLTGSSYEQYF
>TRBD2|TRBJ2-5|TRBV7-3|-
TGTGCCAGCAGCTTAATGGGACTAGCGGTCGGCGGGGAGACCCAGTACTTC
CASSLMGLAVGGETQYF
>-|TRBJ2-2|TRBV19|-
TGTGCCAGTAGTTTAAGACTATCCGGGGAGCTGTTTTTT
CASSLRLSGELFF
>-|TRBJ2-1|TRBV5-1|few
TGCGCCAGCAGCTTGGTACCGGGCGGGAACAATGAGCAGTTCTTC
CASSLVPGGNNEQFF
>-|TRBJ2-5|TRBV6-1|-
TGTGCCAGCAGTGAACCGGGACTCGTATTTCAAGAGACCCAGTACTTC
CASSEPGLVFQETQYF
>-|TRBJ1-3|TRBV2|-
TGTGCCAGCAGTGAACGTGTAACTGGAAACACCATATATTTT
CASSERVTGNTIYF
>-|TRBJ2-7|TRBV4-2|-
TGTGCCAGCAGCCAAGCCACCAGCGGCGGGAATGGATACGAGCAGTACTTC
CASSQATSGGNGYEQYF
>-|TRBJ1-1|TRBV29-1|-
TGCAGCGCCCGGACAGAAGGAAAGTCGAACACTGAAGCTTTCTTT
CSARTEGKSNTEAFF
>-|TRBJ2-4|TRBV21-1|few
TGTGCCAGCAGCAAAGACTTCGCACAGGGGAGGAACATTCAGTACTTC
CASSKDFAQGRNIQYF
>-|TRBJ1-5|TRBV5-1|few
TGCGCCAGCAGCTTGGACGGAGCTCTTAATCAGCCCCAGCATTTT
CASSLDGALNQPQHF
>-|TRBJ1-3|TRBV7-9|-
TGTGCCAGCAGCTTTGTTTCCCGTGGAAACACCATATATTTT
CASSFVSRGNTIYF
>-|TRBJ2-3|TRBV6-5|-
TGTGCCAGCAGATCAAGCACAGATACGCAGTATTTT
CASRSSTDTQYF
>TRBD2|TRBJ2-7|TRBV11-2|-
TGTGCCAGCAGACAAATAGCGGGGGAAGCCTACGAGCAGTACTTC
CASRQIAGEAYEQYF